This T cell receptor beta chain was recorded in a study of T cell changes during pregnancy in multiple sclerosis. The V gene's germline CDR1 is LGHNA and CDR2 YSLEER. After removal of 4 bases from V and 0 bases from J, the junction contained 5 bases not matched to a gene. This CDR3 is built from 15 residues. Sequenced by immunoSEQ multiplex PCR; TCRdb stores in-frame clones only, minus some. The sample includes some 74,000 clones, roughly 92% of them seen just once. This sequence originates from a female donor with multiple sclerosis, enrolled in a pregnancy study. J is TRBJ1-1 and V is TRBV4-3, with 7 bases identical to TRBD1. Here the sequenced sample was peripheral blood, taken before pregnancy. CDR3 sequence (DNA): TGCGCCAGCAGCCCCGGGGACAGTGTGAACACTGAAGCTTTCTTT. It encodes CASSPGDSVNTEAFF.